This T cell receptor beta chain is from a study of T cells in Graves' hyperthyroidism and ophthalmopathy. The CDR3 length is 13 residues. Germline CDR1 is LNHDA and CDR2 is SQIVND (reference sequence). Trimming pared 1 base from V and 6 bases from J, leaving 8 bases between. Amplified TCR beta CDR3 regions came from RNA transcripts. A first-round RT-PCR of the TCR CDR3 used the HTBI primer set. One entry per CDR3 protein, called by TCRdb with MiXCR from the multiplex PCR reads. Seen here are 700,000 to 950,000 distinct CDR3 sequences, 30% to 40% observed once, and the top ten hold around 29%. This clonotype appeared many times.

The receptor was isolated from a woman in her 40s with Graves' hyperthyroidism. V and J are TRBV19 and TRBJ2-3; unclear D gene. Input material: blood. CDR3 protein: CASSIGGGDTQYF. CDR3 bases: TGTGCCAGTAGTATAGGAGGTGGGGATACGCAGTATTTT.